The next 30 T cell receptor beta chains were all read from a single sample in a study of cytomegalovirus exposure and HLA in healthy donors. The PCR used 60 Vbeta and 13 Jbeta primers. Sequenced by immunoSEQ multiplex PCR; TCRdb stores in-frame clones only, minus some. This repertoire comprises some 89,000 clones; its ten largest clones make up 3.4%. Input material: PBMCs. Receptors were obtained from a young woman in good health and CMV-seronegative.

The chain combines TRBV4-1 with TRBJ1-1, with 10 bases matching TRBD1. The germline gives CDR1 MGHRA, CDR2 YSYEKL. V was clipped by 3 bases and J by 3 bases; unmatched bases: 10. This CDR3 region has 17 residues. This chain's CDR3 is CASSQTGQGLLDTEAFF. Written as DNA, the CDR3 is TGCGCCAGCAGCCAGACGGGACAGGGGCTCCTTGACACTGAAGCTTTCTTT.

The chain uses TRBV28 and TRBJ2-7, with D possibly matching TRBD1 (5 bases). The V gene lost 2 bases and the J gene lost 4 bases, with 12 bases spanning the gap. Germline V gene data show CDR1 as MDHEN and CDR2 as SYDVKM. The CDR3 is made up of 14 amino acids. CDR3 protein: CASSLRQGIYEQYF. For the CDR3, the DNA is TGTGCCAGCAGTTTACGGCAGGGTATATACGAGCAGTACTTC.

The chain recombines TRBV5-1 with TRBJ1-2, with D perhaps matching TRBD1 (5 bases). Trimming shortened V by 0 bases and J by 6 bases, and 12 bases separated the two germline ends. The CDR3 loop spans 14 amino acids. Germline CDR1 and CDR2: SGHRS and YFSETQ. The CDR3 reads CASSLVSGRHGYTF. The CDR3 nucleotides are TGCGCCAGCAGCTTGGTCTCAGGGAGGCATGGCTACACCTTC. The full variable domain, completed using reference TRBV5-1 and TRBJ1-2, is KAGVTQTPRYLIKTRGQQVTLSCSPISGHRSVSWYQQTPGQGLQFLFEYFSETQRNKGNFPGRFSGRQFSNSRSEMNVSTLELGDSALYLCASSLVSGRHGYTFGSGTRLTVV.

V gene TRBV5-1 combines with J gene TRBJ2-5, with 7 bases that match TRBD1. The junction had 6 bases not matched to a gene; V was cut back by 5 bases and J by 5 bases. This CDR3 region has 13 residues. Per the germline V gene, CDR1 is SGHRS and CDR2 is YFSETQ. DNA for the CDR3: TGCGCCAGCAGAAGGGAACAGGGGGAGACCCAGTACTTC. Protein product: CASRREQGETQYF.

CDR3 loop: CASSLDLFVETQYF. The CDR3 DNA reads TGTGCCAGCAGCTTAGACCTGTTTGTAGAGACCCAGTACTTC. The chain has TRBV11-2 and TRBJ2-5; D call uncertain. The CDR3 is 14 amino acids. Trimming cost V 0 bases and J 4 bases, with 9 bases left between them. CDR1 is SGHAT and CDR2 is FQNNGV in the germline V gene.

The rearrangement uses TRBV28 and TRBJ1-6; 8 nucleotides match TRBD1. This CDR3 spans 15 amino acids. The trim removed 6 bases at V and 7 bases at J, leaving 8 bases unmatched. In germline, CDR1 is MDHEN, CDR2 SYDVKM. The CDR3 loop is CASRPTGGRNSPLHF. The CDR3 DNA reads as TGTGCCAGCAGACCAACAGGGGGAAGAAATTCACCCCTCCACTTT.

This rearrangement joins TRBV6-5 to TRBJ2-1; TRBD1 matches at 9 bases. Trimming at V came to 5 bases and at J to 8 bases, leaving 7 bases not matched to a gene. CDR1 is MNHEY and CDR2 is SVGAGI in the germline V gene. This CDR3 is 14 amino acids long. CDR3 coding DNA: TGTGCCAGCAGTGCGGGGACAGGGATATATGAGCAGTTCTTC. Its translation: CASSAGTGIYEQFF.

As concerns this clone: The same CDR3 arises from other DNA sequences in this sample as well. The CDR3, as DNA: TGCGCCAGCAGCTTGAGGGGGGGCACTGAAGCTTTCTTT. Encoded protein: CASSLRGGTEAFF. This rearrangement joins TRBV5-1 to TRBJ1-1; the D gene is possibly TRBD1 (6 bases). CDR1 and CDR2 from the germline V gene are SGHRS and YFSETQ. The ends were cut back, 1 base at V and 4 bases at J, with 8 bases in the middle. The CDR3 extends over 13 amino acids.

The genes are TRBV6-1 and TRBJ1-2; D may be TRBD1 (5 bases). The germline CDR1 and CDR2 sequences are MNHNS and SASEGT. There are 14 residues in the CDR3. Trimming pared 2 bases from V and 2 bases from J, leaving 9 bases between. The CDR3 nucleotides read TGTGCCAGCAGTGAAAGGGGCCCGAACTATGGCTACACCTTC. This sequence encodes CASSERGPNYGYTF.

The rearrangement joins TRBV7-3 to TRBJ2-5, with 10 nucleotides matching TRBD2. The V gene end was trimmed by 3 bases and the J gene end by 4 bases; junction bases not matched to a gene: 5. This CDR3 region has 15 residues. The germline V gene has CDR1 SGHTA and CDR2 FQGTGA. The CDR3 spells CASSFRASGRETQYF. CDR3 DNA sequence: TGTGCCAGCAGCTTTAGGGCTAGCGGGAGAGAGACCCAGTACTTC.

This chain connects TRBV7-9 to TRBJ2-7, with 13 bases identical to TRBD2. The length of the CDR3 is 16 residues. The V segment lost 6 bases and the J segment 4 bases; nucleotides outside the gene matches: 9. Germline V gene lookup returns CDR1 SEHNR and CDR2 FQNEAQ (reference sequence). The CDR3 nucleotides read TGTGCCAGCAGTTCCCCAACTAGCGGGAGGGCGTACGAGCAGTACTTC. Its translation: CASSSPTSGRAYEQYF.

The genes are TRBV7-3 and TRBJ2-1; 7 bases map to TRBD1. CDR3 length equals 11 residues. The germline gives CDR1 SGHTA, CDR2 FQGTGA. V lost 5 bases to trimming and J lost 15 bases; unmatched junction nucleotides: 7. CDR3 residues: CASSTGTVLFF. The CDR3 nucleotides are TGTGCCAGCAGCACCGGGACAGTCCTGTTCTTC. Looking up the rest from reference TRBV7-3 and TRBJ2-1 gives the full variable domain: GAGVSQTPSNKVTEKGKYVELRCDPISGHTALYWYRQSLGQGPEFLIYFQGTGAADDSGLPNDRFFAVRPEGSVSTLKIQRTERGDSAVYLCASSTGTVLFFGPGTRLTVL.

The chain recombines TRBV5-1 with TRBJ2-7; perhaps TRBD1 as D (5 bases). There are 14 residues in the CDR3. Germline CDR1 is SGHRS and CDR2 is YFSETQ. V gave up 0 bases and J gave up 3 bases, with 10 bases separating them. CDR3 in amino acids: CASSLGRTSYEQYF. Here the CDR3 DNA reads TGCGCCAGCAGCTTGGGTCGGACAAGCTACGAGCAGTACTTC.

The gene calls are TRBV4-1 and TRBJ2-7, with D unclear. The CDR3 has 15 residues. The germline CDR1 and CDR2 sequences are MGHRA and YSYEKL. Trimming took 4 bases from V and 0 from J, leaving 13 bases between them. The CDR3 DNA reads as TGCGCCAGCAGCCCCTCTCCGTGGAGCTCCTACGAGCAGTACTTC. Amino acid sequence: CASSPSPWSSYEQYF.

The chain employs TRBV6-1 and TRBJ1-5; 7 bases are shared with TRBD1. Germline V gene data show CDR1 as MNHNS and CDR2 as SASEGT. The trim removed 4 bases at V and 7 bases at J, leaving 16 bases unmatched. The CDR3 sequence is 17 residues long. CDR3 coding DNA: TGTGCCAGCAGTGTCCAGGGGGGCGGACCGGTGTCGCAGCCCCAGCATTTT. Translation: CASSVQGGGPVSQPQHF.

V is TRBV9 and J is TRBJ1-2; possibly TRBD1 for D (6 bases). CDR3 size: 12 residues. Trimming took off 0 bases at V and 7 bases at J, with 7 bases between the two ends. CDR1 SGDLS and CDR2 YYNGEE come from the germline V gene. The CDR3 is CASSVEGVGYTF. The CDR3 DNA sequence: TGTGCCAGCAGCGTAGAGGGGGTTGGCTACACCTTC.

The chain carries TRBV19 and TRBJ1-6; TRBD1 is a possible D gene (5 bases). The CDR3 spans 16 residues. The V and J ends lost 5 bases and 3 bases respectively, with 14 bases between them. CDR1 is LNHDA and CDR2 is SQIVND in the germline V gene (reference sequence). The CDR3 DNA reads TGTGCCAGTAGTCCAACAGGCAGCGTCTATAATTCACCCCTCCACTTT. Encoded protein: CASSPTGSVYNSPLHF.

Here the CDR3 reads CSVVGGADYGYTF. In DNA form, the CDR3 reads TGCAGCGTTGTAGGGGGGGCGGACTATGGCTACACCTTC. The chain combines TRBV29-1 with TRBJ1-2; D is perhaps TRBD1 (6 bases). This CDR3 is built from 13 residues. V gave up 4 bases and J gave up 3 bases, with 12 bases separating them. The germline gives CDR1 SQVTM, CDR2 ANQGSEA.

This CDR3 is CASSYPRGQSTEAFF. The CDR3 DNA reads TGTGCCAGCAGCTATCCTAGGGGCCAGAGCACTGAAGCTTTCTTT. The chain uses TRBV5-4 and TRBJ1-1, with TRBD1 as a possible D gene (5 bases). V was cut by 3 bases and J by 4 bases, with 16 bases left in between. Germline V gene lookup returns CDR1 SGHNT and CDR2 YYREEE (reference sequence). The CDR3 runs to 15 residues. Together with reference TRBV5-4 and TRBJ1-1, the CDR3 gives the full variable domain: ETGVTQSPTHLIKTRGQQVTLRCSSQSGHNTVSWYQQALGQGPQFIFQYYREEENGRGNFPPRFSGLQFPNYSSELNVNALELDDSALYLCASSYPRGQSTEAFFGQGTRLTVV.

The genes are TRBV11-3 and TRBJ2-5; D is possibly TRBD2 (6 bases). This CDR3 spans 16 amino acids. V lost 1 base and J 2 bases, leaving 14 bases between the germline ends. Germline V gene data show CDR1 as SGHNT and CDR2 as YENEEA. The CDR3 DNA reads TGTGCCAGCAGCTTAGCGGGGGACCCAGAGCAAGAGACCCAGTACTTC. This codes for CASSLAGDPEQETQYF.

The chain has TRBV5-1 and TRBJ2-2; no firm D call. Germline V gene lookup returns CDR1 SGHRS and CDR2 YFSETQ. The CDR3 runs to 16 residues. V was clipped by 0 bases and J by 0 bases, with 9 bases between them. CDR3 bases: TGCGCCAGCAGCTTGGCCCCTTCGTCGAACACCGGGGAGCTGTTTTTT. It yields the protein CASSLAPSSNTGELFF.

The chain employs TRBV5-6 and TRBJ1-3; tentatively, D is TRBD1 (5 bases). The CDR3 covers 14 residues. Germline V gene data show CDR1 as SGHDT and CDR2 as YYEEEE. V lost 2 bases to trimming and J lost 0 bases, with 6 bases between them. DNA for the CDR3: TGTGCCAGCAGCTTCGGGGGCTCTGGAAACACCATATATTTT. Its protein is CASSFGGSGNTIYF. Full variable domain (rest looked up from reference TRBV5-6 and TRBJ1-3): DAGVTQSPTHLIKTRGQQVTLRCSPKSGHDTVSWYQQALGQGPQFIFQYYEEEERQRGNFPDRFSGHQFPNYSSELNVNALLLGDSALYLCASSFGGSGNTIYFGEGSWLTVV.

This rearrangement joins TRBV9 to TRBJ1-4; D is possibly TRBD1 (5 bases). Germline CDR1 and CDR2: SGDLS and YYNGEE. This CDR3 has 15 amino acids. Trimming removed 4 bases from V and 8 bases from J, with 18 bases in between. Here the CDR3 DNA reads TGTGCCAGCAGCCCGGCGGGGGATGGAGTAGAAAAACTGTTTTTT. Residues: CASSPAGDGVEKLFF.

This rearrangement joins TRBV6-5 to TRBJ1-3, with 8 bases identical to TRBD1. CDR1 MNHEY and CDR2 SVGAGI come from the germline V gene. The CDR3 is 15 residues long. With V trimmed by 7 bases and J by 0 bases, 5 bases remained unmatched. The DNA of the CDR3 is TGTGCCAGCACCCGGGACAGGAGCTCTGGAAACACCATATATTTT. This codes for CASTRDRSSGNTIYF.

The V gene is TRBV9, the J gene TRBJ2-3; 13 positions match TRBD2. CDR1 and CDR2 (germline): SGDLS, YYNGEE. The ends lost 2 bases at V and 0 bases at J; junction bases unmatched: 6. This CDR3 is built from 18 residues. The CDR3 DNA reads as TGTGCCAGCAGCGTCGGGACTAGCGGGGTGCCTAGCACAGATACGCAGTATTTT. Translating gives CASSVGTSGVPSTDTQYF.

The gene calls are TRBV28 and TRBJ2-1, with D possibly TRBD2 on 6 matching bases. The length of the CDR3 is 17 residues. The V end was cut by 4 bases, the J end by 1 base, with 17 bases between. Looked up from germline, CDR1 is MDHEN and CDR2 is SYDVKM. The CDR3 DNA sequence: TGTGCCAGCAGTTCTACCGGGGGTGCCACGTCCTACAATGAGCAGTTCTTC. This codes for CASSSTGGATSYNEQFF.

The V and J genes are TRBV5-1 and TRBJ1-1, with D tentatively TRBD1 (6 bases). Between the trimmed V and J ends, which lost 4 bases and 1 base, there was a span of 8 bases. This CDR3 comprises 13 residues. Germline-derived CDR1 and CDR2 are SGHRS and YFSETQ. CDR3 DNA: TGCGCCAGCAGCGTGGGACAGAACACTGAAGCTTTCTTT. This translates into CASSVGQNTEAFF. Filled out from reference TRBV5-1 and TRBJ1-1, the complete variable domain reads KAGVTQTPRYLIKTRGQQVTLSCSPISGHRSVSWYQQTPGQGLQFLFEYFSETQRNKGNFPGRFSGRQFSNSRSEMNVSTLELGDSALYLCASSVGQNTEAFFGQGTRLTVV.

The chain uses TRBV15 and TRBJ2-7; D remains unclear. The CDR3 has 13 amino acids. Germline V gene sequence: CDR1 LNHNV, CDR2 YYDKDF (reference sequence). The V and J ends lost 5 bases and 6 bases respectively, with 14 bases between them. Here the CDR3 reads CATSPSNAREQYF. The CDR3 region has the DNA TGTGCCACCAGCCCCTCTAATGCACGCGAGCAGTACTTC.

This chain's CDR3 is CASSPRGGYGYTF. In DNA, the CDR3 is TGTGCCAGCAGCCCCCGGGGGGGCTATGGCTACACCTTC. This chain links TRBV7-3 with TRBJ1-2, with a weak D call TRBD1 (5 bases). The V and J ends lost 5 bases and 4 bases respectively, with 11 bases between them. The CDR3 has 13 residues. Germline-derived CDR1 and CDR2 are SGHTA and FQGTGA.

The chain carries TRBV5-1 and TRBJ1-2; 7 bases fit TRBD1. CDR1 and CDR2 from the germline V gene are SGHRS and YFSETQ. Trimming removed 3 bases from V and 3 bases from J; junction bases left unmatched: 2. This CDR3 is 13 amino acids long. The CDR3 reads CASSYDRDYGYTF. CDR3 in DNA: TGCGCCAGCAGCTACGACAGGGACTATGGCTACACCTTC.